The rows below give T cell receptor beta chains drawn from one sample of a study of blood T cell repertoires in COVID-19. Generated by immunoSEQ multiplex PCR, the TCRdb table keeps only in-frame clones and is missing some. The table has about 400,000 clones, around nine tenths seen once. The sequenced sample was PBMCs or T cells enriched from blood (not recorded which). The receptors originated from a woman in her forties or fifties who had recovered from COVID-19. Each CDR3 is given with its conserved first and last residue. The order of the fields is V gene, J gene, D gene, clone size, CDR3 DNA, CDR3 protein. The D gene is left open where the match is weak. A row's size may be missing; if present it is once, few, many or a size class.

V gene: TRBV6-7; J gene: TRBJ1-6; D gene: .; clone size: .; CDR3 DNA: TGTGCCAGCAAGTTAGTGGATCCTGTTAGCGAGTTTTATAATTCACCCCTCCACTTT; CDR3 protein: CASKLVDPVSEFYNSPLHF
V gene: TRBV7-2; J gene: TRBJ2-7; D gene: TRBD2; clone size: .; CDR3 DNA: TGTGCCAGCAGCTCGGGGGTACTAGCGGGGAGCGAGCAGTACTTC; CDR3 protein: CASSSGVLAGSEQYF
V gene: TRBV7-2; J gene: TRBJ1-3; D gene: TRBD1; clone size: .; CDR3 DNA: TGTGCCAGCAGCTCTAGACAGGGGAACACCATATATTTT; CDR3 protein: CASSSRQGNTIYF
V gene: TRBV29-1; J gene: TRBJ2-5; D gene: TRBD2; clone size: few; CDR3 DNA: TGCAGCGTTGCCGGGGGGTCCGCCCCCGAAGAGACCCAGTACTTC; CDR3 protein: CSVAGGSAPEETQYF
V gene: TRBV7-9; J gene: TRBJ2-5; D gene: TRBD1; clone size: .; CDR3 DNA: TGTGCCAGCAGCTCCCAGGGGGTGGGCCAAGAGACCCAGTACTTC; CDR3 protein: CASSSQGVGQETQYF
V gene: TRBV6-6; J gene: TRBJ2-7; D gene: TRBD1; clone size: .; CDR3 DNA: TGTGCCAGCAGTTACAGGCAGGGGGCGTACGAGCAGTACTTC; CDR3 protein: CASSYRQGAYEQYF
V gene: TRBV3-1/TRBV3-2; J gene: TRBJ1-6; D gene: .; clone size: .; CDR3 DNA: TGTGCCAGCACCCAGGGGCAGAGAATGTCACCCCTCCACTTT; CDR3 protein: CASTQGQRMSPLHF
V gene: TRBV29-1; J gene: TRBJ1-2; D gene: .; clone size: .; CDR3 DNA: TGCAGCGTTGAAGAATATGGGGCAGGCCGAGATGGCTACACCTTC; CDR3 protein: CSVEEYGAGRDGYTF
V gene: TRBV7-8; J gene: TRBJ1-6; D gene: .; clone size: once; CDR3 DNA: TGTGCCAGCAGCTTAGAACTATACCATAATTCACCCCTCCACTTT; CDR3 protein: CASSLELYHNSPLHF
V gene: TRBV18; J gene: TRBJ2-7; D gene: .; clone size: .; CDR3 DNA: TGTGCCAGCTCACCACCAGGGGAAGGCTCCTACGAGCAGTACTTC; CDR3 protein: CASSPPGEGSYEQYF
V gene: TRBV6-2/TRBV6-3; J gene: TRBJ2-7; D gene: .; clone size: .; CDR3 DNA: TGTGCCAGCTGTTCCTCCCCCGGGACAACCATAACCTACGAGCAGTACTTC; CDR3 protein: CASCSSPGTTITYEQYF
V gene: TRBV7-6; J gene: TRBJ2-5; D gene: .; clone size: few; CDR3 DNA: TGTGCCAGCATCCCGGGGATCGGGATCCAAGAGACCCAGTACTTC; CDR3 protein: CASIPGIGIQETQYF
V gene: TRBV4-1; J gene: TRBJ2-7; D gene: .; clone size: .; CDR3 DNA: TGCGCCAGCAGCCAAGAACCCTACGGGGAGCAGTACTTC; CDR3 protein: CASSQEPYGEQYF
V gene: TRBV25-1; J gene: TRBJ1-2; D gene: TRBD1; clone size: .; CDR3 DNA: TGTGCCAGCAGTGAATACAGGGGGCAGGGCTATGGCTACACCTTC; CDR3 protein: CASSEYRGQGYGYTF
V gene: TRBV27; J gene: TRBJ2-1; D gene: TRBD2; clone size: .; CDR3 DNA: TGTGCCAGCATAGCGGGGGGCCTCTCCTACAATGAGCAGTTCTTC; CDR3 protein: CASIAGGLSYNEQFF
V gene: TRBV7-2; J gene: TRBJ1-5; D gene: .; clone size: .; CDR3 DNA: TGTGCCAGCAGCTTAGATAACAGCCCAGGCAATCAGCCCCAGCATTTT; CDR3 protein: CASSLDNSPGNQPQHF
V gene: TRBV2; J gene: TRBJ2-2; D gene: .; clone size: .; CDR3 DNA: TGTGCCAGCATGGTGGAGGCAGCTTGGCCCGGGGAGCTGTTTTTT; CDR3 protein: CASMVEAAWPGELFF
V gene: TRBV10-3; J gene: TRBJ2-2; D gene: .; clone size: .; CDR3 DNA: TGTGCCATCAGTGACGCCCGAGATGTGGGGGAGCTGTTTTTT; CDR3 protein: CAISDARDVGELFF
V gene: TRBV24-1; J gene: TRBJ2-6; D gene: .; clone size: few; CDR3 DNA: TGTGCCACCGAGAGGTCTGGGGCCAACGTCCTGACTTTC; CDR3 protein: CATERSGANVLTF
V gene: TRBV12-5; J gene: TRBJ1-2; D gene: .; clone size: once; CDR3 DNA: TGTGCTAGTGCCTCAACCGGGGAGGTAACCTATGGCTACACCTTC; CDR3 protein: CASASTGEVTYGYTF
V gene: TRBV5-6; J gene: TRBJ2-1; D gene: TRBD2; clone size: .; CDR3 DNA: TGTGCCAGCAGCTTTCCCGCCCAGCGGGACGAGATCGTATTTCAGTTCTTC; CDR3 protein: CASSFPAQRDEIVFQFF
V gene: TRBV4-2; J gene: TRBJ2-7; D gene: TRBD1; clone size: .; CDR3 DNA: TGTGCCAGCAGCCAAGGAGGAAGGGGGCGCATCTACGAGCAGTACTTC; CDR3 protein: CASSQGGRGRIYEQYF
V gene: TRBV7-9; J gene: TRBJ1-4; D gene: TRBD1; clone size: .; CDR3 DNA: TGTGCCAGCAGCTTATTGCGACAGGGGACTGAAAAACTGTTTTTT; CDR3 protein: CASSLLRQGTEKLFF
V gene: TRBV10-2; J gene: TRBJ1-2; D gene: .; clone size: few; CDR3 DNA: TGCGCCAGCAGTGACAGGGCGACTAACTATGGCTACACCTTC; CDR3 protein: CASSDRATNYGYTF
V gene: TRBV30; J gene: TRBJ2-3; D gene: .; clone size: .; CDR3 DNA: TGTGCCTGGAGTTCTAAAGATACGCAGTATTTT; CDR3 protein: CAWSSKDTQYF
V gene: TRBV5-1; J gene: TRBJ2-1; D gene: .; clone size: few; CDR3 DNA: TGCGCCAGCAGCTTGCGAGGGCAGGGGCTAAATGAGCAGTTCTTC; CDR3 protein: CASSLRGQGLNEQFF
V gene: TRBV30; J gene: TRBJ2-3; D gene: TRBD2; clone size: .; CDR3 DNA: TGTGCCTGGAGTGTACCGGGAGGGTTCCGAGATACGCAGTATTTT; CDR3 protein: CAWSVPGGFRDTQYF
V gene: TRBV6-5; J gene: TRBJ2-6; D gene: TRBD2; clone size: .; CDR3 DNA: TGTGCCAGCAGTTATGGGGGGGTAGGGGCCAACGTCCTGACTTTC; CDR3 protein: CASSYGGVGANVLTF
V gene: TRBV28; J gene: TRBJ2-1; D gene: .; clone size: .; CDR3 DNA: TGTGCCAGCAGTTTAGAGGTCAGTTTCAAGAATGAGCAGTTCTTC; CDR3 protein: CASSLEVSFKNEQFF
V gene: TRBV5-1; J gene: TRBJ2-2; D gene: .; clone size: .; CDR3 DNA: TGCGCCAGTCACTCAGGTCCCCCAAACACCGGGGAGCTGTTTTTT; CDR3 protein: CASHSGPPNTGELFF
V gene: TRBV19; J gene: TRBJ1-5; D gene: .; clone size: .; CDR3 DNA: TGTGCCAGTACCCCAGCGTTCGGGAAGAATCAGCCCCAGCATTTT; CDR3 protein: CASTPAFGKNQPQHF
V gene: TRBV3-1/TRBV3-2; J gene: TRBJ1-6; D gene: TRBD1; clone size: few; CDR3 DNA: TGTGCCAGCAGCCAAGGGGGACAGGGCCGACATTCACCCCTCCACTTT; CDR3 protein: CASSQGGQGRHSPLHF
V gene: TRBV19; J gene: TRBJ1-5; D gene: .; clone size: .; CDR3 DNA: TGTGCCAGTAGTATCATAGAGGGCGGCCAGCCCCAGCATTTT; CDR3 protein: CASSIIEGGQPQHF
V gene: TRBV4-1; J gene: TRBJ1-1; D gene: .; clone size: .; CDR3 DNA: TGCGCCAGCAGCCTCGGCTCTGGGGGGGCTTTTGAAGCTTTCTTT; CDR3 protein: CASSLGSGGAFEAFF
V gene: TRBV5-1; J gene: TRBJ2-7; D gene: TRBD1; clone size: .; CDR3 DNA: TGCGCCAGCAGCATAGACAGGGCCGAGCAGTACTTC; CDR3 protein: CASSIDRAEQYF
V gene: TRBV4-1; J gene: TRBJ1-1; D gene: TRBD1; clone size: .; CDR3 DNA: TGCGCCAGCAGCCAAGGTCATGGGACAGGGGGCGTAGGGACTGAAGCTTTCTTT; CDR3 protein: CASSQGHGTGGVGTEAFF